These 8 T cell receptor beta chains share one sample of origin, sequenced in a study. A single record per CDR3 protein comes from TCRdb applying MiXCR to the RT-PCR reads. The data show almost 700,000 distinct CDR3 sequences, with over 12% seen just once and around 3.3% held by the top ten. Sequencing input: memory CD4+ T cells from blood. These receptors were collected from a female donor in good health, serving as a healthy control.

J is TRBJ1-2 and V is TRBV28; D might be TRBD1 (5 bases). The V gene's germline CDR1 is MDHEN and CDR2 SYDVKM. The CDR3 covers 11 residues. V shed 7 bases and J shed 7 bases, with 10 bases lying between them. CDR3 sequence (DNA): TGTGCCAGCACCACAGGTCGTGGCTACACCTTC. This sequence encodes CASTTGRGYTF.

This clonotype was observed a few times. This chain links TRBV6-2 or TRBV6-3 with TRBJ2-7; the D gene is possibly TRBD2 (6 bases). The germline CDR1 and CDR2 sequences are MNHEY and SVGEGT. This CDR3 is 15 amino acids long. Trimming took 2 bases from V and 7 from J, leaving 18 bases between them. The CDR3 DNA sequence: TGTGCCAGCAGTTACGTGGGTTCCTTCGGGGGAGAGCAGTACTTC. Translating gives CASSYVGSFGGEQYF.

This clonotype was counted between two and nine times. The CDR3 coding sequence is TGTGCCAGCAGTGCCGGGACAGCTAGTTCACCCCTCCACTTT. Protein product: CASSAGTASSPLHF. The chain employs TRBV25-1 and TRBJ1-6, with 7 positions matching TRBD1. With 4 bases clipped from V and 9 bases from J, the junction kept 6 bases outside the gene matches. Germline values: CDR1 MGHDK, CDR2 SYGVNS. This CDR3 is built from 14 residues.

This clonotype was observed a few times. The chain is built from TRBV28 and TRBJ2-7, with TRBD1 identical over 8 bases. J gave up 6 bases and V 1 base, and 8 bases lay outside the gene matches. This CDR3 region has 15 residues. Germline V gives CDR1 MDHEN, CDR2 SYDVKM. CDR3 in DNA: TGTGCCAGCAGTTTATCGGTGGGTCAGGGGGCCGAGCAGTACTTC. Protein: CASSLSVGQGAEQYF.

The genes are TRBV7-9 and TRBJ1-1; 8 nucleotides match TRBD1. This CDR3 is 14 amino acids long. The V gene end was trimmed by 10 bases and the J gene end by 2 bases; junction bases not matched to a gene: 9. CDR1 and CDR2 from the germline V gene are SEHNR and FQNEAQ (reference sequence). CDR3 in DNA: TGTGCCACACTTAGGCCAGGGGGCAACACTGAAGCTTTCTTT. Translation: CATLRPGGNTEAFF.

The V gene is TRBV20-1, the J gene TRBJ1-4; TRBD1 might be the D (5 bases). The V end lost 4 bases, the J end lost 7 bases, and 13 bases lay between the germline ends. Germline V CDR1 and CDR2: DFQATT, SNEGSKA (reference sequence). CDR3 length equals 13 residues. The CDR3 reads CSATQGDGEKLFF. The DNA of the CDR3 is TGCAGTGCTACTCAGGGAGACGGTGAAAAACTGTTTTTT.

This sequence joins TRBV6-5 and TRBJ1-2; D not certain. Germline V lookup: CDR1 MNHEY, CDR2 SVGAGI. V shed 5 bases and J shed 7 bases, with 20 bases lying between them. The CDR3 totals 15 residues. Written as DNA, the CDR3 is TGTGCCAGCAGTGCAGGACGCCCCTGGTTAGCTGGCTACACCTTC. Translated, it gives CASSAGRPWLAGYTF.

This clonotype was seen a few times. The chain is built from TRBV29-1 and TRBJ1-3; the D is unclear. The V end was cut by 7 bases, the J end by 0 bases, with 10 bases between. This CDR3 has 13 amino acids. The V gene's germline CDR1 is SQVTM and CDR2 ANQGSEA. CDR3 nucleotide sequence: TGCAGCGCCAGTACAAGCTCTGGAAACACCATATATTTT. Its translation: CSASTSSGNTIYF. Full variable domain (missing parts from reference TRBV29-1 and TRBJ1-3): SAVISQKPSRDICQRGTSLTIQCQVDSQVTMMFWYRQQPGQSLTLIATANQGSEATYESGFVIDKFPISRPNLTFSTLTVSNMSPEDSSIYLCSASTSSGNTIYFGEGSWLTVV.